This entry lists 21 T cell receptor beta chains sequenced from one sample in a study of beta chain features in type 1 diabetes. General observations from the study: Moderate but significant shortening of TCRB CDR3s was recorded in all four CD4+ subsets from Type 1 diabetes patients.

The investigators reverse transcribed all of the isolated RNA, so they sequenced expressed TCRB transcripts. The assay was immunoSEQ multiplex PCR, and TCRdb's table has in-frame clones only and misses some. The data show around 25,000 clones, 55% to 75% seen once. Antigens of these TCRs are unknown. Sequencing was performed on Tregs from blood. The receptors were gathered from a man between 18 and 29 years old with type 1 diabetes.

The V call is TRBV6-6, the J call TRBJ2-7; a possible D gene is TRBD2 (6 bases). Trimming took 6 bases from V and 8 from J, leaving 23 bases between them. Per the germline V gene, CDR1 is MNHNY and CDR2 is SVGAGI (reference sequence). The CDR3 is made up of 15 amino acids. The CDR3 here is CASRSAGGKRRKQYF. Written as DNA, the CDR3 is TGTGCCAGCAGGTCCGCGGGCGGGAAACGTAGGAAGCAGTACTTC.

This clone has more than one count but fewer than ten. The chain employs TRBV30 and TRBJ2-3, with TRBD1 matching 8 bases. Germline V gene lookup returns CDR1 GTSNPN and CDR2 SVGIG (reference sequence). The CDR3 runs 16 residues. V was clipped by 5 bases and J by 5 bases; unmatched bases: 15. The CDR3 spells CAWADNRGSGRDTQYF. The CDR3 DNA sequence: TGTGCCTGGGCGGATAACAGGGGGTCAGGTAGAGATACGCAGTATTTT.

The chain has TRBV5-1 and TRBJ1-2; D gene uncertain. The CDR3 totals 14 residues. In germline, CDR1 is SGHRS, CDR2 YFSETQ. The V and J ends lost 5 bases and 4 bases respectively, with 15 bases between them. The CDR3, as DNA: TGCGCCAGCAGTCCGACGGGAGCCCGCTATGGCTACACCTTC. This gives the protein CASSPTGARYGYTF.

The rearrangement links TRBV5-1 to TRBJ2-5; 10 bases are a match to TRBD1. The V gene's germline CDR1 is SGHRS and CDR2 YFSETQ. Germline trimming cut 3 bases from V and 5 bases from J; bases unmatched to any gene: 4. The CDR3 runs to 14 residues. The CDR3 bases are TGCGCCAGCAGCTCCGGGACAGGGGTGGAGACCCAGTACTTC. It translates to CASSSGTGVETQYF.

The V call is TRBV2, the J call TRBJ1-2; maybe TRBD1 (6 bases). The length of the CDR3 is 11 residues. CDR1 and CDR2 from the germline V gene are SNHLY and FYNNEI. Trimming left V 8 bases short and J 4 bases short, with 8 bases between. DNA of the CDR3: TGTGCCAGCGGACAGATCTATGGCTACACCTTC. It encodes CASGQIYGYTF.

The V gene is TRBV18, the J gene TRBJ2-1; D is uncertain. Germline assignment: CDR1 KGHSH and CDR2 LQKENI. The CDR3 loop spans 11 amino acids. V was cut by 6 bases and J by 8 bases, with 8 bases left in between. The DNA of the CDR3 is TGTGCCAGCTCTTCCGTCGATGAGCAGTTCTTC. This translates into CASSSVDEQFF.

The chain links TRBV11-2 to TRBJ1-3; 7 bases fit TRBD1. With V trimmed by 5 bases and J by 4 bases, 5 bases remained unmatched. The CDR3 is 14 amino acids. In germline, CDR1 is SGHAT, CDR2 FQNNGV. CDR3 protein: CASSPTGMGNTIYF. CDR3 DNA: TGTGCCAGCAGCCCGACAGGGATGGGAAACACCATATATTTT.

CDR3 nucleotide sequence: TGTGCCAGCGGCCCCAGACAGGGGAGAACTGAAGCTTTCTTT. Its translation: CASGPRQGRTEAFF. The chain has TRBV27 and TRBJ1-1; 8 nucleotides agree with TRBD1. The CDR3 length is 14 residues. From germline, CDR1 is MNHEY and CDR2 SMNVEV (reference sequence). J lost 5 bases, V lost 8 bases, and 10 bases had no gene match.

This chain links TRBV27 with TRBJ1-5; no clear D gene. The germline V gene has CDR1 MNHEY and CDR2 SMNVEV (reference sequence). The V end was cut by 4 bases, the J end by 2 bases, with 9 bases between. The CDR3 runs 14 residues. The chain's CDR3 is CASSWGAGNQPQHF. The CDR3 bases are TGTGCCAGCAGTTGGGGAGCCGGCAATCAGCCCCAGCATTTT.

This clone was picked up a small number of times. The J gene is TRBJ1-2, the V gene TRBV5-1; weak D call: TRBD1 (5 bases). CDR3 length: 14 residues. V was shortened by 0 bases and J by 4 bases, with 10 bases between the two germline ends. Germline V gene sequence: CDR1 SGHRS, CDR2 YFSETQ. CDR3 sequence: CASSLETESYGYTF. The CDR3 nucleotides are TGCGCCAGCAGCTTGGAGACAGAGAGCTATGGCTACACCTTC.

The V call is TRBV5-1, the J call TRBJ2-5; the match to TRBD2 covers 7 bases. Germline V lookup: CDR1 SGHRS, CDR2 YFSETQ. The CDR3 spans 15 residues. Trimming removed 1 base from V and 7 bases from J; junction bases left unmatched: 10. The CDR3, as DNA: TGCGCCAGCAGCTTGTTACTCGGGGGGTCTCGGACCCAGTACTTC. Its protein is CASSLLLGGSRTQYF.

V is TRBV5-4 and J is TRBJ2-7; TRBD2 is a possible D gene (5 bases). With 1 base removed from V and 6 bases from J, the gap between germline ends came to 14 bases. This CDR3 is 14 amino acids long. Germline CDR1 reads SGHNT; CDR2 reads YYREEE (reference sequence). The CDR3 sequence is CASSLIGLNTEQYF. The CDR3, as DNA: TGTGCCAGCAGCTTGATCGGACTCAATACCGAGCAGTACTTC.

Here the CDR3 DNA reads TGTGCCAGCAGGCAGCGTGAGGGCACAGATACGCAGTATTTT. This gives the protein CASRQREGTDTQYF. This chain links TRBV28 with TRBJ2-3; unclear D gene. The germline CDR1 and CDR2 sequences are MDHEN and SYDVKM. The CDR3 has 14 residues. V was clipped by 6 bases and J by 1 base, with 11 bases between them. The full variable domain, completed using reference TRBV28 and TRBJ2-3, is DVKVTQSSRYLVKRTGEKVFLECVQDMDHENMFWYRQDPGLGLRLIYFSYDVKMKEKGDIPEGYSVSREKKERFSLILESASTNQTSMYLCASRQREGTDTQYFGPGTRLTVL.

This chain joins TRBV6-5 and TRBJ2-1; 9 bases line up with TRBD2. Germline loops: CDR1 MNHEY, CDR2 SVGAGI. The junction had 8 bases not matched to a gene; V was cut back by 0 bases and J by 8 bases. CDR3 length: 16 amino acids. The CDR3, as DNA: TGTGCCAGCAGTTACTCGTCGGGCGGGGGGGCTGATGAGCAGTTCTTC. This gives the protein CASSYSSGGGADEQFF.

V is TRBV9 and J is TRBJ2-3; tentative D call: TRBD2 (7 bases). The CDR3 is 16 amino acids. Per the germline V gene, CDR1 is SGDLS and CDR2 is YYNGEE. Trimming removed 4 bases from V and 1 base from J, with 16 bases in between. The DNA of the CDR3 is TGTGCCAGCAGCATTAGGGGGGGGCGCGGCACAGATACGCAGTATTTT. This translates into CASSIRGGRGTDTQYF.

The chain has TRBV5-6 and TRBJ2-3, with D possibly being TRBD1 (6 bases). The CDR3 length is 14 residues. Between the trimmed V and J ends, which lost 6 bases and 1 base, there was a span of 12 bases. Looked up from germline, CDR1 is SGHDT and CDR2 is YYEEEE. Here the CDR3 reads CASILPGGTDTQYF. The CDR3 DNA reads TGTGCCAGCATTCTTCCAGGGGGCACAGATACGCAGTATTTT.

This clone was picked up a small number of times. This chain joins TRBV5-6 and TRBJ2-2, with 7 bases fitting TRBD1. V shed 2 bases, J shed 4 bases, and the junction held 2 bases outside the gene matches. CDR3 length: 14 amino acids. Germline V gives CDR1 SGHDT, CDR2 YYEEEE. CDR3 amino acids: CASSFQGVTGELFF. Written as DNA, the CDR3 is TGTGCCAGCAGCTTTCAGGGGGTCACCGGGGAGCTGTTTTTT.

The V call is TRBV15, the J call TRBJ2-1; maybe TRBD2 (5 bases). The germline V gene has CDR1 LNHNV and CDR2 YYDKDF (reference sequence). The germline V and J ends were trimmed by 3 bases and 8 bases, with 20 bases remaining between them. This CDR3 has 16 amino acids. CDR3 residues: CATSSSRASTGYEQFF. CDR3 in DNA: TGTGCCACCAGCAGCTCCCGGGCCTCAACGGGGTATGAGCAGTTCTTC.

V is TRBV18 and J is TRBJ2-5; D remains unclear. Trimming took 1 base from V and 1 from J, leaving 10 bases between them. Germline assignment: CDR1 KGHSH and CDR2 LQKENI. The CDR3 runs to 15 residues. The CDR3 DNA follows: TGTGCCAGCTCACCACTATACAAAAGCCAAGAGACCCAGTACTTC. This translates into CASSPLYKSQETQYF.

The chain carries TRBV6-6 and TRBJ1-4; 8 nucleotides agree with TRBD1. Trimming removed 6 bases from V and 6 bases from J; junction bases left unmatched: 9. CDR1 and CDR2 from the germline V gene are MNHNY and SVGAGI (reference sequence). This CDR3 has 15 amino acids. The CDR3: CASSTTGQGDEKLFF. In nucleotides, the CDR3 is TGTGCCAGCAGCACGACAGGACAGGGTGATGAAAAACTGTTTTTT.

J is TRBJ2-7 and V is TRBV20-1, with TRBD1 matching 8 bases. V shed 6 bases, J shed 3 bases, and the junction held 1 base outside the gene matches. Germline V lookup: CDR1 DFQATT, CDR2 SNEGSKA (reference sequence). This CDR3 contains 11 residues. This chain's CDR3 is CSATGGYEQYF. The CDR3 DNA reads TGCAGTGCCACAGGGGGCTACGAGCAGTACTTC.